Following are 23 T cell receptor beta chains from one sample sequenced in a study of blood T cell repertoires in COVID-19 (dated by TCRdb to 2019 to 2021). The library was generated by the immunoSEQ multiplex PCR assay. TCRdb carries this immuneACCESS record with in-frame sequences only. Its versions omit some clonotypes, under half of them owing to an unresolved V gene in the studies checked, with the rest unexplained. This sample comprises about 280,000 clones, roughly 88% of them detected only once. Around 3% of the sample is held by the ten biggest clonotypes. Sequencing was done on a sample of peripheral blood. These TCRs come from a woman aged 25-40 years with active or convalescent COVID-19.

V usage is TRBV3-1 (or the pseudogene TRBV3-2) and J usage is TRBJ2-6; no definite D call. This CDR3 contains 14 residues. CDR1 LGHDT and CDR2 YNNKEL come from the germline V gene (reference sequence). Trimming removed 6 bases from V and 0 bases from J, with 6 bases in between. This CDR3 reads CASRVGSGANVLTF. The CDR3 region has the DNA TGTGCCAGCAGGGTCGGCTCTGGGGCCAACGTCCTGACTTTC.

The V and J genes are TRBV7-9 and TRBJ2-7; D perhaps matches TRBD1 (6 bases). This CDR3 region has 14 residues. V dropped 5 bases and J dropped 5 bases, with 16 bases sitting between them. CDR1 is SEHNR, CDR2 FQNEAQ, per germline (reference sequence). CDR3 protein: CASSHSQGINEQYF. The CDR3 DNA is TGTGCCAGCAGCCATTCCCAGGGGATCAACGAGCAGTACTTC.

CDR3 bases: TGTGCCAGCAGCTTAGGGCTAGCGGCAAGCACAGATACGCAGTATTTT. Translating gives CASSLGLAASTDTQYF. The rearrangement links TRBV7-3 to TRBJ2-3; TRBD2 aligns across 7 bases. This CDR3 spans 16 amino acids. The germline V gene encodes CDR1 SGHTA and CDR2 FQGTGA. With V trimmed by 2 bases and J by 0 bases, 5 bases remained unmatched. Full variable domain (outside the CDR3, taken from reference TRBV7-3 and TRBJ2-3): GAGVSQTPSNKVTEKGKYVELRCDPISGHTALYWYRQSLGQGPEFLIYFQGTGAADDSGLPNDRFFAVRPEGSVSTLKIQRTERGDSAVYLCASSLGLAASTDTQYFGPGTRLTVL.

The rearrangement uses TRBV7-9 and TRBJ1-2, with a possible D match to TRBD1 (5 bases). Germline values: CDR1 SEHNR, CDR2 FQNEAQ (reference sequence). CDR3 size: 14 residues. Trimming took 5 bases from V and 4 from J, leaving 14 bases between them. CDR3 coding DNA: TGTGCCAGCAGCCCCGACGACAGAACCTATGGCTACACCTTC. The encoded protein is CASSPDDRTYGYTF.

The chain recombines TRBV7-9 with TRBJ1-3, with TRBD1 as a possible D gene (6 bases). Trimming removed 4 bases at V and 2 bases at J, with 18 bases between. The CDR3 length is 17 residues. CDR1 is SEHNR, CDR2 FQNEAQ, per germline (reference sequence). The DNA for the CDR3 is TGTGCCAGCAGCTCCCCCCCCACAGGGTCGGCTGGAAACACCATATATTTT. Its translation is CASSSPPTGSAGNTIYF.

The chain is built from TRBV30 and TRBJ2-7, with D possibly TRBD2 on 5 matching bases. The CDR3 extends over 15 amino acids. V was pared by 4 bases and J by 5 bases, with 21 bases between. The germline V gene encodes CDR1 GTSNPN and CDR2 SVGIG (reference sequence). CDR3 coding DNA: TGTGCCTGGAAACCATCGACTACCCTCTACCACGAGCAGTACTTC. Protein product: CAWKPSTTLYHEQYF.

This clone was counted only a few times. The J gene is TRBJ2-1, the V gene TRBV9; 7 positions agree with TRBD1. Germline V gives CDR1 SGDLS, CDR2 YYNGEE. Germline trimming cut 4 bases from V and 10 bases from J; bases unmatched to any gene: 5. The CDR3 has 12 residues. CDR3 DNA: TGTGCCAGCAGCCTCAGACAGGGAGAGCAGTTCTTC. Translating gives CASSLRQGEQFF.

This clone was seen more than once but under ten times. This CDR3 is CASSQTGDTEAFF. The CDR3 DNA is TGTGCCAGCAGCCAGACAGGGGACACTGAAGCTTTCTTT. V usage is TRBV7-3 and J usage is TRBJ1-1; TRBD1 matches at 8 bases. The germline V gene has CDR1 SGHTA and CDR2 FQGTGA. Trimming cost V 5 bases and J 3 bases; bases outside gene matches: 2. This CDR3 has 13 amino acids.

The rearrangement links TRBV24-1 to TRBJ1-1; weak D call: TRBD1 (5 bases). In germline, CDR1 is KGHDR, CDR2 SFDVKD. Trimming stripped 9 bases from V and 0 bases from J, with 10 bases between. The CDR3 totals 13 residues. As DNA, the CDR3 is TGTGCCACCCGAAGGGGTATGAACACTGAAGCTTTCTTT. It is translated as CATRRGMNTEAFF.

V usage is TRBV5-1 and J usage is TRBJ2-4; 9 nucleotides line up with TRBD1. The junction had 13 bases not matched to a gene; V was cut back by 0 bases and J by 6 bases. This CDR3 is built from 18 residues. Germline CDR1 and CDR2: SGHRS and YFSETQ. This CDR3 is CASSLGEWDRALGNIQYF. The CDR3 DNA is TGCGCCAGCAGCTTGGGCGAGTGGGACAGGGCCCTCGGAAACATTCAGTACTTC. The full variable domain, rest sourced from reference TRBV5-1 and TRBJ2-4, is KAGVTQTPRYLIKTRGQQVTLSCSPISGHRSVSWYQQTPGQGLQFLFEYFSETQRNKGNFPGRFSGRQFSNSRSEMNVSTLELGDSALYLCASSLGEWDRALGNIQYFGAGTRLSVL.

This sequence joins TRBV5-1 and TRBJ1-2; 8 nucleotides agree with TRBD1. Trimming cost V 4 bases and J 2 bases; bases outside gene matches: 4. This CDR3 contains 14 residues. Germline V gene data show CDR1 as SGHRS and CDR2 as YFSETQ. CDR3 sequence: CASSPDRENYGYTF. The CDR3 DNA sequence: TGCGCCAGCAGCCCGGACAGGGAGAACTATGGCTACACCTTC.

The rearrangement links TRBV5-4 to TRBJ1-1; the match to TRBD1 covers 8 bases. Germline CDR1 and CDR2: SGHNT and YYREEE (reference sequence). J gave up 3 bases and V 2 bases, and 3 bases lay outside the gene matches. The CDR3 sequence is 14 residues long. The CDR3 here is CASSFDRGYTEAFF. The CDR3 bases are TGTGCCAGCAGCTTCGACAGGGGTTACACTGAAGCTTTCTTT.

The gene calls are TRBV5-1 and TRBJ1-1, with a tentative D call TRBD1 (6 bases). The CDR3 loop spans 14 amino acids. Germline V lookup: CDR1 SGHRS, CDR2 YFSETQ. Trimming cost V 1 base and J 5 bases, with 12 bases left between them. CDR3 DNA: TGCGCCAGCAGCTTGTTGGGGGCGCAGACTGAAGCTTTCTTT. This gives the protein CASSLLGAQTEAFF.

The V and J genes are TRBV2 and TRBJ1-2, with 7 bases identical to TRBD1. The CDR3 runs 15 residues. With V trimmed by 5 bases and J by 6 bases, 12 bases remained unmatched. Germline assignment: CDR1 SNHLY and CDR2 FYNNEI. Written as DNA, the CDR3 is TGTGCCAGCAGTCTACAGGGGTTTTCCGAAAATGGCTACACCTTC. Its translation: CASSLQGFSENGYTF.

The V gene is TRBV9, the J gene TRBJ2-3; D gene ambiguous. Germline CDR1 and CDR2: SGDLS and YYNGEE. The CDR3 is 15 amino acids. V gave up 3 bases and J gave up 0 bases, with 11 bases separating them. CDR3 sequence reads: CASSGGSLSTDTQYF. The CDR3, as DNA: TGTGCCAGCAGCGGAGGTAGCCTAAGCACAGATACGCAGTATTTT.

The V and J genes are TRBV5-4 and TRBJ1-2; D unclear. This CDR3 is built from 13 residues. Germline CDR1 is SGHNT and CDR2 is YYREEE (reference sequence). Trimming took off 4 bases at V and 3 bases at J, with 10 bases between the two ends. CDR3 amino acids: CASSPAEDYGYTF. DNA for the CDR3: TGTGCCAGCAGCCCCGCCGAGGACTATGGCTACACCTTC.

V and J are TRBV19 and TRBJ1-2; possible D gene TRBD1, 6 bases. Deletions cut 3 bases from V and 3 bases from J, with 14 bases between. The CDR3 has 15 amino acids. Germline lookup yields CDR1 LNHDA and CDR2 SQIVND (reference sequence). Here the CDR3 DNA reads TGTGCCAGTAGTATCTACAGGGCTCAAGACTATGGCTACACCTTC. It translates to CASSIYRAQDYGYTF.

This CDR3 reads CASSLAGQGYTF. CDR3 sequence (DNA): TGCGCCAGCAGCTTGGCCGGACAGGGCTACACCTTC. V is TRBV5-1 and J is TRBJ1-2; the D gene is possibly TRBD1 (6 bases). CDR3 length: 12 amino acids. V gave up 0 bases and J gave up 8 bases, with 8 bases separating them. Germline-derived CDR1 and CDR2 are SGHRS and YFSETQ.

V is TRBV7-9 and J is TRBJ1-3, with TRBD1 as a possible D gene (6 bases). This CDR3 has 16 residues. Trimming shortened V by 1 base and J by 4 bases, and 14 bases separated the two germline ends. Germline CDR1 SEHNR, CDR2 FQNEAQ (reference sequence). In DNA, the CDR3 is TGTGCCAGCAGCTTAGAACCAGGGGCGAGAGGAAACACCATATATTTT. Its translation is CASSLEPGARGNTIYF.

The chain links TRBV28 to TRBJ1-5; 7 nucleotides line up with TRBD1. This CDR3 comprises 14 residues. The ends lost 7 bases at V and 4 bases at J; junction bases unmatched: 7. CDR1 is MDHEN and CDR2 is SYDVKM in the germline V gene. This CDR3 reads CASKEGAGNQPQHF. The CDR3 DNA reads TGTGCCAGCAAGGAGGGGGCAGGTAATCAGCCCCAGCATTTT.

The V gene is TRBV6-5, the J gene TRBJ1-6; D uncertain. The CDR3 consists of 14 residues. CDR1 and CDR2 from the germline V gene are MNHEY and SVGAGI. Trimming pared 11 bases from V and 4 bases from J, leaving 15 bases between. This chain's CDR3 is CASISGNYNSPLHF. The CDR3 DNA reads TGTGCCTCGATCTCGGGAAATTATAATTCACCCCTCCACTTT.

CDR3 residues: CASRSGENYGYTF. CDR3 in DNA: TGTGCCAGCAGATCGGGGGAAAACTATGGCTACACCTTC. J is TRBJ1-2 and V is TRBV12-3 or TRBV12-4; possible D gene TRBD1, 5 bases. The CDR3 has 13 residues. V dropped 6 bases and J dropped 2 bases, with 10 bases sitting between them.

This chain links TRBV4-2 with TRBJ2-7; the D gene is possibly TRBD2 (5 bases). Trimming left V 1 base short and J 3 bases short, with 10 bases between. This CDR3 has 14 residues. Germline loops: CDR1 LGHNA, CDR2 YNFKEQ. The CDR3 DNA follows: TGTGCCAGCAGCCAAGTTGACGGAGGCTACGAGCAGTACTTC. It encodes CASSQVDGGYEQYF.